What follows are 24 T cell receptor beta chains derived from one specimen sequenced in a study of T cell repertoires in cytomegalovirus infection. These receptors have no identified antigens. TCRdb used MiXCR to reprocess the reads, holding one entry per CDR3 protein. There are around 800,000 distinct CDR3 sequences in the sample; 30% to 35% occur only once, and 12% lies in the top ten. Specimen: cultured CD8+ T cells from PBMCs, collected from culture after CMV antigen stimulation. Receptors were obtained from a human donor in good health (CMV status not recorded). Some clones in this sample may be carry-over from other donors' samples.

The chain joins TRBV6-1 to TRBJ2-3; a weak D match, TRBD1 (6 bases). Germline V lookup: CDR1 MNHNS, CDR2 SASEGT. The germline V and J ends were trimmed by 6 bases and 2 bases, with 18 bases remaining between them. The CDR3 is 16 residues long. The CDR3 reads CASRSFWTENTDTQYF. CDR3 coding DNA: TGTGCCAGCAGGTCCTTCTGGACAGAGAACACAGATACGCAGTATTTT.

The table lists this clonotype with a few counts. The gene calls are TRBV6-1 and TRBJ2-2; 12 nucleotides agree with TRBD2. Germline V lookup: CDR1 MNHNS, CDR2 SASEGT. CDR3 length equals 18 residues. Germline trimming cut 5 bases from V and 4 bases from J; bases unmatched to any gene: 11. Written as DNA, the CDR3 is TGTGCCAGCAGTTCAATCATAACTAGCGGGGGGATCACCGGGGAGCTGTTTTTT. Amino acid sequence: CASSSIITSGGITGELFF.

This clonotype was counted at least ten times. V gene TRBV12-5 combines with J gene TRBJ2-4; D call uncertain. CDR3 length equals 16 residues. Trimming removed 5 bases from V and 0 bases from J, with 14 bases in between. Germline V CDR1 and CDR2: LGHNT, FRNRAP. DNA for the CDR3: TGTGCTAGTGGTGAAGAGGTACACCCAGCCAAAAACATTCAGTACTTC. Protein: CASGEEVHPAKNIQYF. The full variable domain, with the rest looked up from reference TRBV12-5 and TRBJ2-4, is DARVTQTPRHKVTEMGQEVTMRCQPILGHNTVFWYRQTMMQGLELLAYFRNRAPLDDSGMPKDRFSAEMPDATLATLKIQPSEPRDSAVYFCASGEEVHPAKNIQYFGAGTRLSVL.

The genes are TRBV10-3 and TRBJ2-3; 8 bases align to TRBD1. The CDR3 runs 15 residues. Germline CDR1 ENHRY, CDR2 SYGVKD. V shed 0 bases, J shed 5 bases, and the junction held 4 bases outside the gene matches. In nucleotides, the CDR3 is TGTGCCATCAGTGAGTCGAACAGGGGGTTAGATACGCAGTATTTT. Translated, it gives CAISESNRGLDTQYF.

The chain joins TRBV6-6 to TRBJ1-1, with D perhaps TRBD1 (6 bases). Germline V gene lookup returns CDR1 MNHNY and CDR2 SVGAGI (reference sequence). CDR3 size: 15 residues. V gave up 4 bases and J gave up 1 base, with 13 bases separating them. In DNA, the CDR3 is TGTGCCAGCAGTTGGGACACAGGAAGGAACACTGAAGCTTTCTTT. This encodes CASSWDTGRNTEAFF.

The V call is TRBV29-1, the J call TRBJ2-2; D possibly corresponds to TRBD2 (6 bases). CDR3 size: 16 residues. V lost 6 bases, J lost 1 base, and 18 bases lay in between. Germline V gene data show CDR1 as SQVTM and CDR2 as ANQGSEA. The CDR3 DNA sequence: TGCAGCGTGTCAACCCCCGGGGGACTGAACACCGGGGAGCTGTTTTTT. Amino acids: CSVSTPGGLNTGELFF.

The CDR3 is CASTSVRAGGPYNEQFF. CDR3 nucleotide sequence: TGTGCCAGCACCTCCGTGAGGGCGGGGGGCCCCTACAATGAGCAGTTCTTC. V and J are TRBV6-2 or TRBV6-3 and TRBJ2-1; 8 bases match TRBD2. The J segment lost 2 bases and the V segment lost 7 bases, leaving 13 bases of the junction unmatched. CDR3 length: 17 amino acids. The germline CDR1 and CDR2 sequences are MNHEY and SVGEGT.

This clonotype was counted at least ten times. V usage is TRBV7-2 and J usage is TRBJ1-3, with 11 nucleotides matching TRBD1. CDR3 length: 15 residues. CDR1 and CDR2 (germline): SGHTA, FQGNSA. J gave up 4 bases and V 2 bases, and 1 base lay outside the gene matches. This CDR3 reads CASSLRTGGGNTIYF. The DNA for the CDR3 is TGTGCCAGCAGCTTAAGGACAGGGGGCGGAAACACCATATATTTT.

The DNA of the CDR3 is TGTGCCAGCACCTTCGGCCCAAATGAAAAACTGTTTTTT. The encoded protein is CASTFGPNEKLFF. V usage is TRBV27 and J usage is TRBJ1-4; D uncertain. Germline CDR1 is MNHEY and CDR2 is SMNVEV (reference sequence). V was cut by 7 bases and J by 5 bases, with 11 bases left in between. The CDR3 consists of 13 residues.

Here the CDR3 reads CASSEMGSYNEQFF. CDR3 nucleotide sequence: TGTGCCAGCAGTGAAATGGGCTCCTACAATGAGCAGTTCTTC. V is TRBV2 and J is TRBJ2-1; no firm D call. CDR1 and CDR2 (germline): SNHLY, FYNNEI. This CDR3 spans 14 amino acids. V lost 2 bases and J lost 0, with 5 bases in between.

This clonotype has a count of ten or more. The CDR3 DNA sequence: TGTGCCAGCAGCATCCAGGGGCGGTGGGGTTACAATGAGCAGTTCTTC. Translating gives CASSIQGRWGYNEQFF. The chain employs TRBV7-2 and TRBJ2-1, with a tentative D call TRBD1 (6 bases). Trimming left V 5 bases short and J 4 bases short, with 18 bases between. The CDR3 runs to 16 residues. The germline CDR1 and CDR2 sequences are SGHTA and FQGNSA.

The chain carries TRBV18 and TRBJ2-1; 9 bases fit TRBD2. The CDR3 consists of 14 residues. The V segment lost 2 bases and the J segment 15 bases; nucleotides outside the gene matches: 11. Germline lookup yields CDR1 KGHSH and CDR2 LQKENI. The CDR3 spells CASSPGRGLASLFF. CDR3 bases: TGTGCCAGCTCACCAGGTCGCGGACTAGCGTCGTTGTTCTTC. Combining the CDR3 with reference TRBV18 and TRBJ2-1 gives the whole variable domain NAGVMQNPRHLVRRRGQEARLRCSPMKGHSHVYWYRQLPEEGLKFMVYLQKENIIDESGMPKERFSAEFPKEGPSILRIQQVVRGDSAAYFCASSPGRGLASLFFGPGTRLTVL.

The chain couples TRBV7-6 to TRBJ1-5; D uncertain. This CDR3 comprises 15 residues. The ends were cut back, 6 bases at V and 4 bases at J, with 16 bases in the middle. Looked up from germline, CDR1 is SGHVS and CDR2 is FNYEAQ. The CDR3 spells CASSPWAGTNQPQHF. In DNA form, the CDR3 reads TGTGCCAGCAGTCCCTGGGCGGGAACGAATCAGCCCCAGCATTTT.

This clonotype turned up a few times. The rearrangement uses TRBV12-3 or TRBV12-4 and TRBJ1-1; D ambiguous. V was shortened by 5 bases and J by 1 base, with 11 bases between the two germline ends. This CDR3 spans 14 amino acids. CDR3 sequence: CASSPLTGNTEAFF. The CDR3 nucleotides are TGTGCCAGCAGTCCCCTGACGGGGAACACTGAAGCTTTCTTT.

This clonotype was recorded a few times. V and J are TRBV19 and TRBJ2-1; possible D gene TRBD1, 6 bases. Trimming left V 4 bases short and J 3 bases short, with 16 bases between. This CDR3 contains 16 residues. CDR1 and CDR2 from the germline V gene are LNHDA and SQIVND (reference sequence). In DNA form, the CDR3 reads TGTGCCAGTAGTAGGGCCGGGACACCCTTCTACAATGAGCAGTTCTTC. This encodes CASSRAGTPFYNEQFF.

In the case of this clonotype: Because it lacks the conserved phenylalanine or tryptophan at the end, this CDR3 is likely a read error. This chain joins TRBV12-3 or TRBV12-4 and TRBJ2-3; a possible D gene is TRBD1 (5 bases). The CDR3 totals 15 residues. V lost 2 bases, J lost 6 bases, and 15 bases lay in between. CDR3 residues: CASSLFTGAGDTQYS. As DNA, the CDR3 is TGTGCCAGCAGTTTATTCACAGGAGCTGGGGATACGCAGTATTCT.

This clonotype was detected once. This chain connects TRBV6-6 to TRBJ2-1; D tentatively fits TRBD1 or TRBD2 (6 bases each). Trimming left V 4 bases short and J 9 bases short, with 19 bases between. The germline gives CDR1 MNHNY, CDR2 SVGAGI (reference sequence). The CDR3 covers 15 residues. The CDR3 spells CASSSRGGAGGEQFF. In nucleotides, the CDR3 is TGTGCCAGCAGTTCCAGGGGAGGCGCAGGTGGTGAGCAGTTCTTC.

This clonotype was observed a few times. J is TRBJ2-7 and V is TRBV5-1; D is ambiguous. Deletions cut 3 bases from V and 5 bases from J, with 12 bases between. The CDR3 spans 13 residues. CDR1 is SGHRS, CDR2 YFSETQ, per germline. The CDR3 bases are TGCGCCAGCAGCTCAAGATACAGCCACGAGCAGTACTTC. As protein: CASSSRYSHEQYF.

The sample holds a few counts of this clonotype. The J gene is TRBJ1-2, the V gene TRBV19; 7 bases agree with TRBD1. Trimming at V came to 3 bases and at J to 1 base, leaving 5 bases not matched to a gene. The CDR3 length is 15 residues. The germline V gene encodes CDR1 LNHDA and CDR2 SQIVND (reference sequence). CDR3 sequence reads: CASSIWTGHNYGYTF. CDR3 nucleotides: TGTGCCAGTAGTATTTGGACAGGACATAACTATGGCTACACCTTC.

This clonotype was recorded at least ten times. DNA for the CDR3: TGTGCCAGCAGCTTAGACTGGGCAGGCGAGGGTTGGGAGACCCAGTACTTC. This translates into CASSLDWAGEGWETQYF. This chain links TRBV7-6 with TRBJ2-5, with D tentatively TRBD2 (5 bases). The CDR3 runs 17 residues. V was clipped by 1 base and J by 5 bases, with 20 bases between them. CDR1 is SGHVS and CDR2 is FNYEAQ in the germline V gene.

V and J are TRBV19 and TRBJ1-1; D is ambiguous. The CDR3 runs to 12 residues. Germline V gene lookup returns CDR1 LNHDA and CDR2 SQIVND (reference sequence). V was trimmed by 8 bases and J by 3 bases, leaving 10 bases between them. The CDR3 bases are TGTGCCAGTCTGACACCTCACACTGAAGCTTTCTTT. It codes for CASLTPHTEAFF.

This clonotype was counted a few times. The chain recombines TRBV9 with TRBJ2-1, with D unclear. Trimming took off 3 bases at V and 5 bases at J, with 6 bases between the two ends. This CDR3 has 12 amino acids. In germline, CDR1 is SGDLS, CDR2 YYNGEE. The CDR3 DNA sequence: TGTGCCAGCAGCGGATATAACAATGAGCAGTTCTTC. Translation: CASSGYNNEQFF.

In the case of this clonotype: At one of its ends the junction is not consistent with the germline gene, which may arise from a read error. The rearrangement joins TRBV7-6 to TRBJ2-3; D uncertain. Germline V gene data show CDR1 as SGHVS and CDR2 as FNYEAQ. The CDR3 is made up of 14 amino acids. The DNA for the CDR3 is TGTGCCGGCAGCTCGTCGGGTAGCACAGATACGCAGTATTTT. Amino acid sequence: CAGSSSGSTDTQYF.

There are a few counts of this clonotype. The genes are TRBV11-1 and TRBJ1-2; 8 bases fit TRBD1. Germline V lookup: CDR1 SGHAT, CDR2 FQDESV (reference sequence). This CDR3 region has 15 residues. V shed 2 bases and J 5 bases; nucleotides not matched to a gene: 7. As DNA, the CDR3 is TGTGCCAGCAGCTTAAGACAGGGGAAAGCATATGGCTACACCTTC. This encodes CASSLRQGKAYGYTF. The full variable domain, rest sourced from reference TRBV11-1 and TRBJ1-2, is EAEVAQSPRYKITEKSQAVAFWCDPISGHATLYWYRQILGQGPELLVQFQDESVVDDSQLPKDRFSAERLKGVDSTLKIQPAELGDSAMYLCASSLRQGKAYGYTFGSGTRLTVV.